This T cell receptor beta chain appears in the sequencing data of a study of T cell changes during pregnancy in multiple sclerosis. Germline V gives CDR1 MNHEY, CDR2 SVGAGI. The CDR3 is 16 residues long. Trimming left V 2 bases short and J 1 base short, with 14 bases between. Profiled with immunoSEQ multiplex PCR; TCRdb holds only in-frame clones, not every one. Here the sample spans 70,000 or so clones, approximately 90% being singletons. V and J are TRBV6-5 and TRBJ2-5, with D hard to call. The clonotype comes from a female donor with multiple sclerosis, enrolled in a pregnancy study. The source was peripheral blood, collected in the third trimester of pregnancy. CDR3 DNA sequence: TGTGCCAGCAGTTACGACCCGCAGGTGTCCCAAGAGACCCAGTACTTC. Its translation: CASSYDPQVSQETQYF.